The clone carrying this T cell receptor (beta chain) was counted at least ten times. The antigen is undetermined. Germline loops: CDR1 SGHRS, CDR2 YFSETQ. The CDR3 consists of 16 residues. The V and J ends lost 4 bases and 0 bases, in that order; junction bases with no gene match: 6. RNA transcripts yielded amplified TCR beta CDR3 regions. First-round RT-PCR employed HTBI primers, with a second-round multiplex PCR after it. MiXCR, run by TCRdb on the multiplex PCR reads, gives a single entry per CDR3 protein. The sample lists roughly 610,000 distinct CDR3 sequences; around a fifth were seen once. The entry originates in a study of Graves' ophthalmopathy and Graves' hyperthyroidism. Study as a whole: Peripheral blood was obtained at first diagnosis, ahead of any treatment.

Ophthalmopathy not arising within 18 months of follow-up defined hyperthyroidism as stable. The authors diagnosed from clinical symptoms, serum thyroxine, TRAb, thyroid ultrasound and orbital computed tomography. Study-level results: Blood was where most expanded thyroid clonotypes above 0.001 frequency also turned up.

The chain couples TRBV5-1 to TRBJ2-2, with 7 bases fitting TRBD1. The receptor comes from a woman aged 18-29 years with stable Graves' hyperthyroidism. Some clones in this sample may be carry-over from other donors' samples. The sequencing sample was made of peripheral blood. The CDR3 sequence: CASSLRQGTNTGELFF. The CDR3 DNA reads TGCGCCAGCAGCCTACGACAGGGTACGAACACCGGGGAGCTGTTTTTT.